The 16 T cell receptor beta chains listed next were all sequenced from one sample in a study of cytomegalovirus exposure and HLA in healthy donors. Sequenced by immunoSEQ multiplex PCR; TCRdb stores in-frame clones only, minus some. The table includes about 220,000 clones, approximately 80% detected once. The sequencing sample was made of PBMCs. The receptors stem from a woman aged 25 to 45 in good health and CMV-seropositive.

This clone was detected only a few times. The chain employs TRBV28 and TRBJ1-5; D is ambiguous. Germline V gene data show CDR1 as MDHEN and CDR2 as SYDVKM. This CDR3 has 15 residues. With 6 bases removed from V and 1 base from J, the gap between germline ends came to 13 bases. DNA for the CDR3: TGTGCCAGCAGAATCGGATCGTCCAGCAATCAGCCCCAGCATTTT. Translating gives CASRIGSSSNQPQHF.

A single count supports this clone. The chain is built from TRBV27 and TRBJ2-7; D uncertain. The V end lost 5 bases, the J end lost 3 bases, and 14 bases lay between the germline ends. The CDR3 contains 14 residues. Germline V gene data show CDR1 as MNHEY and CDR2 as SMNVEV (reference sequence). The CDR3 sequence: CASSLTYPNYEQYF. The CDR3 bases are TGTGCCAGCAGTCTAACATACCCAAACTACGAGCAGTACTTC.

This clone was detected only a few times. This sequence joins TRBV2 and TRBJ2-7, with D maybe TRBD1 (6 bases). Germline values: CDR1 SNHLY, CDR2 FYNNEI. This CDR3 has 12 amino acids. V dropped 6 bases and J dropped 3 bases, with 9 bases sitting between them. The CDR3 region is CASRDSSYEQYF. The CDR3 bases are TGTGCCAGCAGGGACAGTAGCTACGAGCAGTACTTC.

The rearrangement uses TRBV4-3 and TRBJ1-4; TRBD1 aligns across 8 bases. The length of the CDR3 is 13 residues. Germline CDR1 LGHNA, CDR2 YSLEER. V shed 2 bases, J shed 12 bases, and the junction held 5 bases outside the gene matches. The DNA of the CDR3 is TGCGCCAGCAGCCAACTACAGGGGGAACAACTGTTTTTT. Its protein product is CASSQLQGEQLFF.

This clone was observed once. This rearrangement joins TRBV2 to TRBJ2-1; 9 nucleotides match TRBD2. Germline V gives CDR1 SNHLY, CDR2 FYNNEI. The ends lost 8 bases at V and 6 bases at J; junction bases unmatched: 5. The CDR3 loop spans 13 amino acids. CDR3 residues: CASFPSGANEQFF. The CDR3 nucleotides read TGTGCCAGCTTTCCTAGCGGGGCCAATGAGCAGTTCTTC.

The chain is built from TRBV2 and TRBJ2-7; no definite D call. The CDR3 sequence is 11 residues long. The germline CDR1 and CDR2 sequences are SNHLY and FYNNEI. Deletions cut 8 bases from V and 3 bases from J, with 8 bases between. The CDR3 nucleotides are TGTGCCAGCGGTCGATACTACGAGCAGTACTTC. Translating it yields CASGRYYEQYF.

The rearrangement joins TRBV5-1 to TRBJ2-1, with 13 positions matching TRBD2. J gave up 2 bases and V 0 bases, and 2 bases lay outside the gene matches. The CDR3 length is 17 residues. Germline CDR1 reads SGHRS; CDR2 reads YFSETQ. The CDR3 nucleotides read TGCGCCAGCAGCTTGGCGGGACTAGCGGGGACCTACAATGAGCAGTTCTTC. It specifies CASSLAGLAGTYNEQFF. The full variable domain, with the rest looked up from reference TRBV5-1 and TRBJ2-1, is KAGVTQTPRYLIKTRGQQVTLSCSPISGHRSVSWYQQTPGQGLQFLFEYFSETQRNKGNFPGRFSGRQFSNSRSEMNVSTLELGDSALYLCASSLAGLAGTYNEQFFGPGTRLTVL.

The chain has TRBV20-1 and TRBJ2-7, with TRBD1 matching over 9 bases. Unmatched junction bases numbered 5, after V lost 7 bases and J lost 7 bases. The germline V gene has CDR1 DFQATT and CDR2 SNEGSKA (reference sequence). The CDR3 runs to 11 residues. For the CDR3, the DNA is TGCAGTGTTCGACAGGGGGGTGAGCAGTACTTC. Its translation is CSVRQGGEQYF.

The chain couples TRBV30 to TRBJ2-7, with 8 bases identical to TRBD2. The CDR3 loop spans 13 amino acids. V lost 7 bases and J lost 2; bases outside the gene matches: 7. Germline V CDR1 and CDR2: GTSNPN, SVGIG (reference sequence). The CDR3 sequence is CASTRTSTYEQYF. The CDR3, as DNA: TGTGCCTCCACTAGGACTAGCACCTACGAGCAGTACTTC.

The genes are TRBV7-2 and TRBJ2-1; TRBD2 matches at 7 bases. Germline CDR1 reads SGHTA; CDR2 reads FQGNSA. CDR3 length: 13 amino acids. V was clipped by 5 bases and J by 12 bases; unmatched bases: 10. CDR3 residues: CASSPGFAGVQFF. In DNA form, the CDR3 reads TGTGCCAGCAGCCCCGGGTTTGCGGGGGTGCAGTTCTTC. Variable domain in full (rest from reference TRBV7-2 and TRBJ2-1): GAGVSQSPSNKVTEKGKDVELRCDPISGHTALYWYRQSLGQGLEFLIYFQGNSAPDKSGLPSDRFSAERTGGSVSTLTIQRTQQEDSAVYLCASSPGFAGVQFFGPGTRLTVL.

The V gene is TRBV11-2, the J gene TRBJ1-2, with D perhaps TRBD1 (5 bases). This CDR3 is 16 amino acids long. The germline V gene encodes CDR1 SGHAT and CDR2 FQNNGV. Trimming stripped 1 base from V and 1 base from J, with 13 bases between. The CDR3 DNA reads as TGTGCCAGCAGCTTAGTCCGCCCGACAGATAACTATGGCTACACCTTC. Translated: CASSLVRPTDNYGYTF.

The rearrangement links TRBV11-2 to TRBJ2-3, with D maybe TRBD2 (6 bases). V was cut by 0 bases and J by 2 bases, with 12 bases left in between. The CDR3 totals 16 residues. Per the germline V gene, CDR1 is SGHAT and CDR2 is FQNNGV. This CDR3 reads CASSLEASAYTDTQYF. The DNA for the CDR3 is TGTGCCAGCAGCTTAGAAGCTAGCGCCTACACAGATACGCAGTATTTT.

This clone was counted many times. J is TRBJ2-3 and V is TRBV6-5; D is unresolved. Germline V gives CDR1 MNHEY, CDR2 SVGAGI. Trimming removed 2 bases from V and 4 bases from J, with 7 bases in between. This CDR3 contains 13 residues. In DNA, the CDR3 is TGTGCCAGCAGTTACGCCCTGGCAGATACGCAGTATTTT. Amino acids: CASSYALADTQYF.

The chain has TRBV5-1 and TRBJ1-2; 7 bases match TRBD1. The CDR3 is 15 amino acids. Trimming cost V 0 bases and J 5 bases; bases outside gene matches: 7. The germline V gene has CDR1 SGHRS and CDR2 YFSETQ. CDR3 nucleotides: TGCGCCAGCAGCTTGGTTCAGGGGGAGATTTATGGCTACACCTTC. It specifies CASSLVQGEIYGYTF.

Notes on this clone: This CDR3 fails to terminate in the conserved phenylalanine or tryptophan, so it likely reflects a read error. J is TRBJ2-7 and V is TRBV2; D gene ambiguous. Trimming took off 6 bases at V and 3 bases at J, with 6 bases between the two ends. Germline V CDR1 and CDR2: SNHLY, FYNNEI. There are 11 residues in the CDR3. Here the CDR3 DNA reads TGTGCCAGCAGAAGGAGCTACGAGCAGTACCTC. Translation gives CASRRSYEQYL.

This chain connects TRBV5-1 to TRBJ2-5; 12 positions agree with TRBD2. The trim removed 3 bases at V and 4 bases at J, leaving 13 bases unmatched. CDR1 and CDR2 (germline): SGHRS, YFSETQ. The CDR3 totals 18 residues. In DNA, the CDR3 is TGCGCCAGCAGCTCTAGCCCTTCTAGCGGGAGGGCCCGAGAGACCCAGTACTTC. It is translated as CASSSSPSSGRARETQYF.